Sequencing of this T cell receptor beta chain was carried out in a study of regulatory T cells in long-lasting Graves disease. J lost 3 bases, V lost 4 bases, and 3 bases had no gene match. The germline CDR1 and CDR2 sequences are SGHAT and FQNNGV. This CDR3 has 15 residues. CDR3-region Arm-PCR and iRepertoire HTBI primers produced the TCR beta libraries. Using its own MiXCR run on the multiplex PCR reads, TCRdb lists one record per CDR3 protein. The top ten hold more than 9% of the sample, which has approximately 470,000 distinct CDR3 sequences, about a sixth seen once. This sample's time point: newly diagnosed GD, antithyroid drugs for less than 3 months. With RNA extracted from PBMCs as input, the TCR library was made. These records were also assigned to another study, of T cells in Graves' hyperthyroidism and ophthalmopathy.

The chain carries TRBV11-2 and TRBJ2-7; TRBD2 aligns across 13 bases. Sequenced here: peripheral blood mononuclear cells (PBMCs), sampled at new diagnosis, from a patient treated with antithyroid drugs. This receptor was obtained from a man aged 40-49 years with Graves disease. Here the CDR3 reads CASSSGLAGNYEQYF. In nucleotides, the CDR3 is TGTGCCAGCAGCTCGGGACTAGCGGGAAACTACGAGCAGTACTTC. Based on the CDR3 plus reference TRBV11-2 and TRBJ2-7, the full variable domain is EAGVAQSPRYKIIEKRQSVAFWCNPISGHATLYWYQQILGQGPKLLIQFQNNGVVDDSQLPKDRFSAERLKGVDSTLKIQPAKLEDSAVYLCASSSGLAGNYEQYFGPGTRLTVT.